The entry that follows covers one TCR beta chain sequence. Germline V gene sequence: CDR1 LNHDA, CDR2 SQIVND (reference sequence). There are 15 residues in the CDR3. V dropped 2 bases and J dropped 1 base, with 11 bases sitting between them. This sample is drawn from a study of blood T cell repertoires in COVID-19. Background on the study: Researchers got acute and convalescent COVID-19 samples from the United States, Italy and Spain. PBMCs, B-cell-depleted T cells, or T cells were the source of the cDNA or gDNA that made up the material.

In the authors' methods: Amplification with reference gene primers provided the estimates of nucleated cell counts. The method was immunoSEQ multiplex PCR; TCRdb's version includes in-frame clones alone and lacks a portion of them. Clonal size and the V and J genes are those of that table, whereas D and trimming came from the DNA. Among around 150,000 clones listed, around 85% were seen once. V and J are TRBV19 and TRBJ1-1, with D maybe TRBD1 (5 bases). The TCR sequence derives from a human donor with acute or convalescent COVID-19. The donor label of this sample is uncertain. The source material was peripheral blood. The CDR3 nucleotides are TGTGCCAGTAGTATATCCCTAGGGGCGAACACTGAAGCTTTCTTT. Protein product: CASSISLGANTEAFF.